Detailed here is one T cell receptor beta chain. Original handling: Estimation of nucleated cell counts relied on the amplification of reference gene primers. Profiled with immunoSEQ multiplex PCR; TCRdb holds only in-frame clones, not every one. D and trimming were read from the DNA, whereas the V and J calls and clone size are those reported in that table. The sample includes tens of thousands of clones, roughly 80% of them seen just once. This sample was included in a study of blood T cell repertoires in COVID-19. Looking at the study overall: PBMCs, B-cell-depleted T cells, or T cells were the source of the cDNA or gDNA that made up the material.

Per the germline V gene, CDR1 is SEHNR and CDR2 is FQNEAQ (reference sequence). CDR3 size: 15 residues. V gave up 7 bases and J gave up 2 bases, with 15 bases separating them. The chain links TRBV7-9 to TRBJ2-1, with D possibly TRBD2 on 6 matching bases. The sequence was obtained from a woman aged 80 or over with active or convalescent COVID-19. Input material: peripheral blood. CDR3 in amino acids: CASTPGVGTYNEQFF. Written as DNA, the CDR3 is TGTGCCAGCACACCGGGGGTTGGGACCTACAATGAGCAGTTCTTC.